A selection of T cell receptor beta chains follows, all from one sample in a study of blood T cell repertoires in COVID-19. The table came from immunoSEQ multiplex PCR; TCRdb's copy has only in-frame clones and leaves some out. The profile shows about 210,000 clones, about four fifths of them singletons. What was sequenced was peripheral blood. All receptors come from a woman aged 40 to 49 with active or convalescent COVID-19. The CDR3 runs from the conserved cysteine through the conserved F or W. Each record gives: V gene, clone size, D gene, J gene, CDR3 protein, CDR3 DNA. D genes are given only for firm matches. Size values are once, few and many counts, or a class for expanded clones, and some rows have none.

TRBV9,-,TRBD1,TRBJ2-3,CASSVEGQGPDTQYF,TGTGCCAGCAGCGTAGAGGGACAGGGACCAGATACGCAGTATTTT
TRBV19,-,TRBD1,TRBJ2-1,CASSIGQGVYQVGQFF,TGTGCCAGTAGTATTGGGCAGGGGGTGTATCAGGTAGGGCAGTTCTTC
TRBV3-1/TRBV3-2,-,-,TRBJ1-2,CASSQAGGYTF,TGTGCCAGCAGCCAAGCGGGGGGCTACACCTTC
TRBV5-1,few,TRBD2,TRBJ2-2,CASSLGSGRVAGELFF,TGCGCCAGCAGCTTGGGCAGCGGGAGGGTCGCCGGGGAGCTGTTTTTT
TRBV7-2,-,TRBD1,TRBJ1-2,CASSPQGARYGYTF,TGTGCCAGCAGCCCCCAGGGGGCCAGGTATGGCTACACCTTC
TRBV19,-,-,TRBJ1-1,CASSIRTRMNTEAFF,TGTGCCAGTAGTATAAGAACAAGAATGAACACTGAAGCTTTCTTT
TRBV24-1,-,TRBD2,TRBJ2-7,CATSGHAGGYEQYF,TGTGCCACCAGTGGGCACGCGGGGGGATACGAGCAGTACTTC
TRBV20-1,-,-,TRBJ2-1,CSAAGRSEQFF,TGCAGTGCGGCAGGGCGAAGTGAGCAGTTCTTC
TRBV28,-,-,TRBJ1-5,CASSYRGSNQPQHF,TGTGCCAGCAGTTACCGGGGAAGCAATCAGCCCCAGCATTTT
TRBV30,few,-,TRBJ1-1,CAWRGPGRTEAFF,TGTGCCTGGAGGGGACCGGGGAGGACTGAAGCTTTCTTT
TRBV12-5,-,-,TRBJ2-1,CASGLQGSYNEQFF,TGTGCTAGTGGTTTGCAGGGGTCCTACAATGAGCAGTTCTTC
TRBV2,few,-,TRBJ1-5,CASSEGYEQPQHF,TGTGCCAGCAGTGAAGGGTACGAGCAGCCCCAGCATTTT
TRBV19,few,-,TRBJ1-3,CASSPGGTGNTIYF,TGTGCCAGTAGTCCGGGGGGCACTGGAAACACCATATATTTT
TRBV4-2,-,-,TRBJ1-4,CASSTQGDGGEKLFF,TGTGCCAGCAGCACCCAGGGTGATGGCGGAGAAAAACTGTTTTTT
TRBV24-1,-,-,TRBJ1-2,CATSDHTTGYYGYTF,TGTGCCACCAGTGATCACACGACAGGATACTATGGCTACACCTTC